This T cell receptor (beta chain) was sequenced for a study of blood T cell repertoires in COVID-19. Study context: Samples came from the United States, Italy and Spain, spanning acute and convalescent COVID-19.

Original data processing: Researchers report that nucleated cell counts were estimated from reference gene primer amplification. The assay was immunoSEQ multiplex PCR, and TCRdb's table has in-frame clones only and misses some. The V and J calls and the clone size are those of that table, but D and trimming were determined from the DNA. The data hold approximately 320,000 clones, with 90% observed a single time. Trimming cost V 2 bases and J 6 bases; bases outside gene matches: 3. This CDR3 spans 15 amino acids. The germline CDR1 and CDR2 sequences are MNHEY and SVGAGI. All recovered Cohort 3 donors got two negative PCRs, got clearance, or saw symptom resolution.

This rearrangement joins TRBV6-5 to TRBJ2-2; TRBD1 matches at 10 bases. The specimen was PBMCs or T cells enriched from blood (not recorded which). This TCR came from a man aged 60-69 years who had recovered from COVID-19. The CDR3 DNA is TGTGCCAGCAGTTACCGACAGGGGGCCCCCGGGGAGCTGTTTTTT. This gives the protein CASSYRQGAPGELFF.